The sequence of this T cell receptor (beta chain) was determined in a study of cytotoxic CD8 clonotypes in ibrutinib-treated CLL. General study findings and limits: Having risen at ibrutinib response, clonality had fallen back toward baseline by progression.

About this clone: Its antigen is unidentified.

Using immunoSEQ multiplex PCR, the repertoire was profiled, and TCRdb retains in-frame clones only, with some absent. The table includes around 200,000 clones, 75% to 85% detected once. V was clipped by 4 bases and J by 7 bases; unmatched bases: 8. Germline values: CDR1 WSHSY, CDR2 SAAADI. The CDR3 has 15 residues. The J gene is TRBJ2-1, the V gene TRBV10-2; TRBD1 agrees at 9 bases. This clonotype was obtained from a human donor with chronic lymphocytic leukemia. The starting material was PBMCs, obtained after 12 months of ibrutinib treatment. CDR3 in DNA: TGCGCCAGCAGTGGGGGACAGGGTAGAGAAAATGAGCAGTTCTTC. Amino acids: CASSGGQGRENEQFF.